The next 27 T cell receptor beta chains were all read from a single sample in a study of patients and donors after allogeneic stem cell transplantation. TCRdb re-analysed the RT-PCR reads in MiXCR, keeping a single row per CDR3 protein. This sample has some 200,000 distinct CDR3 sequences, with around two fifths found just once. Sequencing was done on a sample of blood, either unsorted or a sorted T cell fraction (not recorded which). The receptor set was obtained from a human donor who was either an allogeneic HSCT recipient or a stem cell or donor lymphocyte infusion donor (not recorded which). It is not recorded whose cells these are; they may come from a transplant donor.

The gene calls are TRBV29-1 and TRBJ1-1; D is unresolved. V lost 6 bases and J 3 bases, leaving 11 bases between the germline ends. CDR3 length: 12 residues. The germline CDR1 and CDR2 sequences are SQVTM and ANQGSEA. In DNA, the CDR3 is TGCAGCGTAATACTATTACACACTGAAGCTTTCTTT. It yields the protein CSVILLHTEAFF.

The rearrangement links TRBV7-2 to TRBJ1-2; maybe TRBD1 (6 bases). This CDR3 region has 15 residues. Germline-derived CDR1 and CDR2 are SGHTA and FQGNSA. Trimming removed 4 bases from V and 1 base from J, with 13 bases in between. The CDR3 region is CASSSPWTVNYGYTF. CDR3 DNA: TGTGCCAGCAGCTCCCCCTGGACAGTTAACTATGGCTACACCTTC.

The chain combines TRBV29-1 with TRBJ2-5; TRBD1 might be the D (6 bases). This CDR3 spans 12 amino acids. Trimming removed 7 bases at V and 5 bases at J, with 14 bases between. Germline assignment: CDR1 SQVTM and CDR2 ANQGSEA. CDR3 nucleotide sequence: TGCAGCGCCCGGGCGCAGGGGGAGACCCAGTACTTC. It encodes CSARAQGETQYF. The full variable domain, completed using reference TRBV29-1 and TRBJ2-5, is SAVISQKPSRDICQRGTSLTIQCQVDSQVTMMFWYRQQPGQSLTLIATANQGSEATYESGFVIDKFPISRPNLTFSTLTVSNMSPEDSSIYLCSARAQGETQYFGPGTRLLVL.

This clonotype was recorded a few times. The chain joins TRBV6-6 to TRBJ2-1, with D perhaps TRBD2 (5 bases). Germline V gene data show CDR1 as MNHNY and CDR2 as SVGAGI (reference sequence). V was shortened by 0 bases and J by 5 bases, with 14 bases between the two germline ends. The CDR3 runs to 16 residues. DNA for the CDR3: TGTGCCAGCAGTTACTCGAGTGCGACTAACAACAATGAGCAGTTCTTC. This gives the protein CASSYSSATNNNEQFF.

The chain has TRBV6-2 or TRBV6-3 and TRBJ1-1; possibly TRBD1 for D (5 bases). The ends were cut back, 4 bases at V and 3 bases at J, with 18 bases in the middle. This CDR3 has 16 residues. CDR1 and CDR2 from the germline V gene are MNHEY and SVGEGT. The CDR3 DNA follows: TGTGCCAGCAGTTTCGGGGGGGGAGTAATAGACACTGAAGCTTTCTTT. Amino acid sequence: CASSFGGGVIDTEAFF.

The chain links TRBV5-1 to TRBJ1-2, with TRBD1 as a possible D gene (6 bases). Trimming removed 4 bases at V and 2 bases at J, with 12 bases between. The CDR3 is 14 residues long. CDR1 is SGHRS and CDR2 is YFSETQ in the germline V gene. The CDR3 DNA is TGCGCCAGCAGCGTGACTACAGGGAACTATGGCTACACCTTC. Amino acids: CASSVTTGNYGYTF.

The chain recombines TRBV12-3 or TRBV12-4 with TRBJ1-6; D remains unclear. The germline V and J ends were trimmed by 2 bases and 5 bases, with 13 bases remaining between them. The CDR3 is 16 amino acids. CDR3 in DNA: TGTGCCAGCAGTTTAAATGAGGGCGGGGATAATTCACCCCTCCACTTT. Translation: CASSLNEGGDNSPLHF.

V and J are TRBV5-1 and TRBJ1-5, with D uncertain. Trimming shortened V by 8 bases and J by 7 bases, and 25 bases separated the two germline ends. Per germline, CDR1 SGHRS and CDR2 YFSETQ. The CDR3 length is 16 residues. As DNA, the CDR3 is TGCGCCAGAACCCCCCCGCAGGCGGCTGCCGGACAGCCCCAGCATTTT. Encoded protein: CARTPPQAAAGQPQHF.

The rearrangement joins TRBV7-9 to TRBJ1-3; D is unresolved. Deletions cut 4 bases from V and 2 bases from J, with 9 bases between. The CDR3 consists of 14 residues. Looked up from germline, CDR1 is SEHNR and CDR2 is FQNEAQ (reference sequence). CDR3 residues: CASSYPEAGNTIYF. The CDR3 region has the DNA TGTGCCAGCAGCTACCCGGAGGCTGGAAACACCATATATTTT.

The chain carries TRBV9 and TRBJ2-1; 9 bases are a match to TRBD2. The V and J ends lost 2 bases and 5 bases, in that order; junction bases with no gene match: 8. The CDR3 spans 16 residues. Per the germline V gene, CDR1 is SGDLS and CDR2 is YYNGEE. CDR3 bases: TGTGCCAGCAGCGTTCTGACTAGCGGACAAAACAATGAGCAGTTCTTC. This codes for CASSVLTSGQNNEQFF.

The CDR3 is CSASRDGTDTQYF. CDR3 bases: TGCAGTGCTTCCCGGGACGGCACAGATACGCAGTATTTT. V usage is TRBV20-1 and J usage is TRBJ2-3; the D gene could be TRBD1 or TRBD2 (5 bases each). V lost 5 bases and J lost 1, with 10 bases in between. In germline, CDR1 is DFQATT, CDR2 SNEGSKA (reference sequence). The CDR3 consists of 13 residues.

This clonotype was observed at least ten times. The genes are TRBV12-3 or TRBV12-4 and TRBJ1-2; D call uncertain. Trimming left V 0 bases short and J 4 bases short, with 9 bases between. This CDR3 is 14 amino acids long. The CDR3 spells CASSLAGFSYGYTF. The DNA for the CDR3 is TGTGCCAGCAGTTTAGCTGGTTTTTCCTATGGCTACACCTTC.

This chain links TRBV14 with TRBJ2-1, with 9 bases that match TRBD2. CDR1 and CDR2 (germline): SGHDN, FVKESK. The ends lost 3 bases at V and 7 bases at J; junction bases unmatched: 19. This CDR3 comprises 19 residues. The CDR3 bases are TGTGCCAGCAGCCAGCTGCCGGGACTAGCAAGTTTGGCGCTTAATGAGCAGTTCTTC. Its protein product is CASSQLPGLASLALNEQFF.

This clonotype was observed a few times. V and J are TRBV29-1 and TRBJ1-1; 7 bases line up with TRBD1. The junction had 11 bases not matched to a gene; V was cut back by 7 bases and J by 6 bases. The CDR3 runs 13 residues. The germline gives CDR1 SQVTM, CDR2 ANQGSEA. This chain's CDR3 is CSAPGGNLAEAFF. The DNA for the CDR3 is TGCAGCGCACCAGGGGGTAATTTAGCTGAAGCTTTCTTT.

This clonotype was seen only a few times. The chain couples TRBV12-3 or TRBV12-4 to TRBJ2-1; TRBD2 aligns across 8 bases. The CDR3 consists of 18 residues. J gave up 6 bases and V 4 bases, and 17 bases lay outside the gene matches. DNA for the CDR3: TGTGCCAGCAGTTCACCGCATCAATGGAGCGGGAGCACCAATGAGCAGTTCTTC. Translating gives CASSSPHQWSGSTNEQFF.

This clonotype was found once. The chain links TRBV11-2 to TRBJ1-5; the D is unclear. The CDR3 runs to 14 residues. CDR1 and CDR2 from the germline V gene are SGHAT and FQNNGV. The germline V and J ends were trimmed by 1 base and 6 bases, with 10 bases remaining between them. In nucleotides, the CDR3 is TGTGCCAGCAGCTTAGGATTCGGGTCTCAGCCCCAGCATTTT. Its translation is CASSLGFGSQPQHF.

The CDR3 sequence is CASSLGGRNTIYF. The CDR3 region has the DNA TGTGCCAGCAGCTTAGGGGGCCGAAACACCATATATTTT. The V gene is TRBV7-2, the J gene TRBJ1-3; a possible D gene is TRBD1 (5 bases). Trimming took off 1 base at V and 5 bases at J, with 6 bases between the two ends. This CDR3 contains 13 residues. Germline loops: CDR1 SGHTA, CDR2 FQGNSA.

The gene calls are TRBV20-1 and TRBJ1-4; unclear D gene. With 2 bases removed from V and 5 bases from J, the gap between germline ends came to 9 bases. CDR3 length: 13 residues. The germline gives CDR1 DFQATT, CDR2 SNEGSKA (reference sequence). CDR3: CSARPDGNEKLFF. CDR3 DNA sequence: TGCAGTGCTAGACCCGACGGGAATGAAAAACTGTTTTTT.

The chain has TRBV28 and TRBJ2-7; the match to TRBD2 covers 9 bases. Germline V gene sequence: CDR1 MDHEN, CDR2 SYDVKM. The CDR3 runs 17 residues. V gave up 6 bases and J gave up 0 bases; unmatched junction bases: 12. CDR3 region: CASRAGAAGLASYEQYF. In nucleotides, the CDR3 is TGTGCCAGCAGGGCTGGGGCGGCGGGACTAGCCTCCTACGAGCAGTACTTC.

The chain links TRBV13 to TRBJ2-7; D gene unclear. CDR1 is PRHDT and CDR2 is FYEKMQ in the germline V gene (reference sequence). The CDR3 is 14 amino acids. V was clipped by 0 bases and J by 3 bases, with 9 bases between them. The CDR3: CASSLGIRDYEQYF. The CDR3, as DNA: TGTGCCAGCAGCTTAGGGATTAGGGACTACGAGCAGTACTTC.

This clonotype was observed a handful of times. The chain combines TRBV12-3 or TRBV12-4 with TRBJ2-7; tentative D call: TRBD2 (5 bases). The CDR3 has 14 amino acids. The V end lost 2 bases, the J end lost 5 bases, and 13 bases lay between the germline ends. The CDR3 DNA follows: TGTGCCAGCAGTTTACGCCTAGTGAGGGACGAGCAGTACTTC. It encodes CASSLRLVRDEQYF.

This clonotype has a handful of counts. V and J are TRBV20-1 and TRBJ1-1; no reliable D call. The germline gives CDR1 DFQATT, CDR2 SNEGSKA (reference sequence). The CDR3 is made up of 14 amino acids. Trimming removed 5 bases at V and 1 base at J, with 14 bases between. The CDR3 spells CSAARTSKNTEAFF. The CDR3 DNA sequence: TGCAGTGCTGCGCGGACCTCGAAGAACACTGAAGCTTTCTTT.

The chain is built from TRBV6-5 and TRBJ1-2; TRBD1 aligns across 11 bases. V dropped 6 bases and J dropped 6; count of bases not matched to a gene: 3. CDR1 is MNHEY and CDR2 is SVGAGI in the germline V gene. The CDR3 totals 13 residues. The CDR3 is CASRRTGGDGYTF. Here the CDR3 DNA reads TGTGCCAGCAGACGGACAGGGGGCGATGGCTACACCTTC.

The rearrangement joins TRBV15 to TRBJ1-2, with D perhaps TRBD1 (6 bases). This CDR3 contains 11 residues. Between the trimmed V and J ends, which lost 6 bases and 6 bases, there was a span of 8 bases. CDR1 LNHNV and CDR2 YYDKDF come from the germline V gene (reference sequence). DNA for the CDR3: TGTGCCACCAGTAACAGGGATGGCTACACCTTC. This gives the protein CATSNRDGYTF.

This CDR3 is CASSKTLATGGYEQYF. The CDR3 DNA reads as TGTGCCAGCAGCAAAACCCTGGCAACAGGGGGCTACGAGCAGTACTTC. V and J are TRBV7-9 and TRBJ2-7, with 8 bases identical to TRBD1. V dropped 5 bases and J dropped 3; count of bases not matched to a gene: 12. There are 16 residues in the CDR3. The germline CDR1 and CDR2 sequences are SEHNR and FQNEAQ (reference sequence).

V and J are TRBV28 and TRBJ2-4; the match to TRBD2 covers 8 bases. The junction had 16 bases not matched to a gene; V was cut back by 5 bases and J by 1 base. Germline V lookup: CDR1 MDHEN, CDR2 SYDVKM. CDR3 length: 19 amino acids. In DNA, the CDR3 is TGTGCCAGCAGTCCCGGACTAGCCAGAACCCGAGTGGCCAAAAACATTCAGTACTTC. Amino acid sequence: CASSPGLARTRVAKNIQYF.

The chain combines TRBV29-1 with TRBJ1-3; D uncertain. V lost 4 bases and J lost 3, with 10 bases in between. Germline CDR1 is SQVTM and CDR2 is ANQGSEA. This CDR3 spans 13 amino acids. The CDR3 nucleotides read TGCAGCGTTGTGGGCAAGGGTGGAAACACCATATATTTT. Protein: CSVVGKGGNTIYF.